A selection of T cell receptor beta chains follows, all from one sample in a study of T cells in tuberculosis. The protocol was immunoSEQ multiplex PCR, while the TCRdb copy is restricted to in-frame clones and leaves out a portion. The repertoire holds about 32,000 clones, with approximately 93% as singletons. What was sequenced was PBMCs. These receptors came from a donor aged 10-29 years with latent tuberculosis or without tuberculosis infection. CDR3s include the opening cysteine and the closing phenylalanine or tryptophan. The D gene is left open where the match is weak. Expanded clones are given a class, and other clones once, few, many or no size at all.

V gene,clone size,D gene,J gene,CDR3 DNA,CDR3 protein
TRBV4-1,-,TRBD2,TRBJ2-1,TGCGCCAGCAGCCACCCCAGGAGGAGCGGGAGCGGCAATGAGCAGTTCTTC,CASSHPRRSGSGNEQFF
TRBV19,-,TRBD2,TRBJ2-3,TGTGCCAGTAACAGGCGGGAGGCCTCAGATACGCAGTATTTT,CASNRREASDTQYF
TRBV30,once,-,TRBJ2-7,TGTGCCTGGAGGGGGAGCGGGTTAGCTCGGCAGTACTTC,CAWRGSGLARQYF
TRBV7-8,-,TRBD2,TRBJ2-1,TGTGCCAGCAGATGGGGAGCGGGAGATGCGGGGAATGAGCAGTTCTTC,CASRWGAGDAGNEQFF
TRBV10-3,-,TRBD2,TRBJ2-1,TGTGCCATCAGGGAGACTAGCGGATACAATGAGCAGTTCTTC,CAIRETSGYNEQFF
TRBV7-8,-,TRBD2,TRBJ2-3,TGTGCCAGCAGCTTGGGTCTAGCGGGTCAGGTAGATACGCAGTATTTT,CASSLGLAGQVDTQYF
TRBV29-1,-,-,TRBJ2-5,TGCAGCGTCGGAGAGACCCAGTACTTC,CSVGETQYF
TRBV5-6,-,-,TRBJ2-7,TGTGCCAGCAGCTTACAGGTCAGCTCCTACGAGCAGTACTTC,CASSLQVSSYEQYF
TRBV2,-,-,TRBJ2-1,TGTGCCAGCAGTGAAGCGCTTCCGGTGCCGAACGACAGCGAGCAGTTCTTC,CASSEALPVPNDSEQFF
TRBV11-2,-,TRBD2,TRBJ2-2,TGTGCCAGCAGCTTAGATCTGTCGCGGGAGGGCACCGGGGAGCTGTTTTTT,CASSLDLSREGTGELFF
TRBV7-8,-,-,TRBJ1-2,TGTGCCAGCAGCTCCGCAGGGCGACCTTCTAACTATGGCTACACCTTC,CASSSAGRPSNYGYTF
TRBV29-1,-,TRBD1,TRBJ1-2,TGCAGCGTTGAAGACAAGGGGGCGGTCTATGGCTACACCTTC,CSVEDKGAVYGYTF
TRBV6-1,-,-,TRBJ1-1,TGTGCCAGCATTAGAGGGCGGCAGTCGAACACTGAAGCTTTCTTT,CASIRGRQSNTEAFF
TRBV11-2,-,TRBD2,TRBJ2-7,TGTGCCAGCAGCTTCGGACTAGCGGGGGGCTACGAGCAGTACTTC,CASSFGLAGGYEQYF
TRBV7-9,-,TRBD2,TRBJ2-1,TGTGCCAGCAGCCCCAGCGGGAGGGTATACAATGAGCAGTTCTTC,CASSPSGRVYNEQFF
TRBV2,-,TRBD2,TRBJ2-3,TGTGCCAGCATAGGGCTAGCGGGAGAAGGGCCAGATACGCAGTATTTT,CASIGLAGEGPDTQYF
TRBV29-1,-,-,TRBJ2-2,TGCAGCGGCAGGGGTAGTGGCGGGGAGCTGTTTTTT,CSGRGSGGELFF
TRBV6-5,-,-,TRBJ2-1,TGTGCCAGCAGTTACGGGCAACCGGCCTACAATGAGCAGTTCTTC,CASSYGQPAYNEQFF
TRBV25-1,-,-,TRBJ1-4,TGTGCCAGCAGTGTAAGGGGTCACAATGAAAAACTGTTTTTT,CASSVRGHNEKLFF
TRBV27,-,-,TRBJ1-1,TGTGCCAGCAGTTTGGTACGGGGGGCCCGGCGACCCCTGACGAATAACACTGAAGCTTTCTTT,CASSLVRGARRPLTNNTEAFF
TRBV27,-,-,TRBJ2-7,TGTGCCAGCAGTCGCCTGTCGATCACCAGCGAGATGGGCGAGCAGTACTTC,CASSRLSITSEMGEQYF
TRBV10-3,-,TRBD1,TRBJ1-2,TGTGCCATTTCGGGACAGGGGTTCTATGGCTACACCTTC,CAISGQGFYGYTF
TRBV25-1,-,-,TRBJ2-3,TGTGCCAGCAGTGTTGCCGGTGGGGCGGCAGGAACAGATACGCAGTATTTT,CASSVAGGAAGTDTQYF
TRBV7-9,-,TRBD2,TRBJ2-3,TGTGCCAGCAGCCCGCCTAGCGGGATGGTGGATACGCAGTATTTT,CASSPPSGMVDTQYF
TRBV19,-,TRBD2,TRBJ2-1,TGTGCCAGTATACGGACTAGCGGGAGGTATGAGCAGTTCTTC,CASIRTSGRYEQFF
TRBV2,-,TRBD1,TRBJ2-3,TGTGCCAGCAGTGACGACCGGGACAGGGTGTCAGATACGCAGTATTTT,CASSDDRDRVSDTQYF
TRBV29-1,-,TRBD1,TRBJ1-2,TGCAGCGTTGGGGGACAGGGGGTTCAGTACGTAAATGGCTACACCTTC,CSVGGQGVQYVNGYTF
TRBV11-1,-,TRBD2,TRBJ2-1,TGTGCCAGCAGGTTTACTAGCGGGTCCTACAATGAGCAGTTCTTC,CASRFTSGSYNEQFF
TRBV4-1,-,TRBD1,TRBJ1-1,TGCGCCAGCAGCCTCATTCAATTGGGACAGGGGGAAGGAACTTTCTTT,CASSLIQLGQGEGTFF
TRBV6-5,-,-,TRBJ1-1,TGTGCCAGCAGTAGCGGGGGCACTGAAGCTTTCTTT,CASSSGGTEAFF
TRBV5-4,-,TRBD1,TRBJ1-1,TGTGCCAGCAGCTTCGGATCCAGACAGGGCACTGAAGCTTTCTTT,CASSFGSRQGTEAFF